This T cell receptor (beta chain) is from a study of beta chain features in type 1 diabetes. The whole isolated RNA underwent reverse transcription, so sequencing captured expressed TCRB transcripts. The repertoire was sequenced with immunoSEQ multiplex PCR; TCRdb's copy has only in-frame clones and lacks some. The data contain roughly 310,000 clones, around 10% of them seen just once; the ten biggest clones take up over 0.015%. This clone was seen a few times. The junction shows a germline mismatch at one end, possibly a read error. Markers CD45RO/CCR7/CD25/CD127/CD95/CD27 served to sort CD4+ naive, central memory, regulatory and stem cell-like memory cells. This receptor was obtained from a woman younger than 45 in good health. Sequenced material: naive CD4+ T cells from blood.

CDR3 bases: TGCAGCGTTGATGCCGGGCGGACAGGCCCCAAGTCCTCCGAGCAGTACTTC. Amino acids: CSVDAGRTGPKSSEQYF. V is TRBV29-1 and J is TRBJ2-7, with 7 nucleotides matching TRBD1. The CDR3 sequence is 17 residues long. Germline V lookup: CDR1 SQVTM, CDR2 ANQGSEA.